Listed below are T cell receptor beta chains from one sample, sequenced in a study of Graves' ophthalmopathy and Graves' hyperthyroidism. MiXCR, run by TCRdb on the multiplex PCR reads, gives a single entry per CDR3 protein. The profile covers a few hundred thousand distinct CDR3 sequences, with approximately 35% appearing a single time and around 4.6% taken by the ten largest. The specimen sequenced was peripheral blood or thyroid tissue (not recorded which). All receptors derive from an adult man with Graves' hyperthyroidism. Both conserved end residues are part of each CDR3. Fields, in order: clone size, J gene, D gene, V gene, CDR3 DNA, CDR3 protein. D genes are given only for firm matches. Clone size appears in some rows only: once, few, many, or a class for an expanded clone.

size: many
J: TRBJ1-1
D: TRBD1
V: TRBV20-1
DNA: TGCAGTGCTACGACAGGGTGGTTTAAGAACACTGAAGCTTTCTTT
CDR3: CSATTGWFKNTEAFF

size: NA
J: TRBJ2-5
D: TRBD2
V: TRBV7-9
DNA: TGTGCCAGCAGCTTAGTTAGAGGGACGGGGGGTTACCAAGAGACCCAGTACTTC
CDR3: CASSLVRGTGGYQETQYF

size: few
J: TRBJ2-3
D: TRBD2
V: TRBV5-1
DNA: TGCGCCAGCAGTCCCGGGACTAGCTACGCGGATACGCAGTATTTT
CDR3: CASSPGTSYADTQYF

size: many
J: TRBJ2-5
D: NA
V: TRBV13
DNA: TGTGCCAGCAGCCATACCGTGGGGCAGGGCCACCAAGAGACCCAGTACTTC
CDR3: CASSHTVGQGHQETQYF

size: NA
J: TRBJ1-1
D: NA
V: TRBV10-3
DNA: TGTGCTAGTGGGGACCCCAGGAACACTGAAGCTTTCTTT
CDR3: CASGDPRNTEAFF

size: many
J: TRBJ2-6
D: NA
V: TRBV7-9
DNA: TGTGCCAGCAGCCGCCAGACAACCTCCGGGGACAAGACTTTC
CDR3: CASSRQTTSGDKTF

size: many
J: TRBJ1-6
D: TRBD1
V: TRBV6-1
DNA: TGTGCCGGTGGGGGACAGGTTAATAATTCACCCCTCCACTTT
CDR3: CAGGGQVNNSPLHF

size: many
J: TRBJ1-3
D: NA
V: TRBV7-2
DNA: TGTGCCAGCAGCTTCGCCGGGGCCCGCTCTGGAAACACCATATATTTT
CDR3: CASSFAGARSGNTIYF

size: few
J: TRBJ1-2
D: NA
V: TRBV6-5
DNA: TGTGCCAGCAGTTACTCTTCGGACAGCCAGGTAGTCTTC
CDR3: CASSYSSDSQVVF

size: few
J: TRBJ2-2
D: TRBD2
V: TRBV9
DNA: TGTGCCAGCAGCGCTCCTGGGGGGGTGGACACCGGGGAGCTGTTTTTT
CDR3: CASSAPGGVDTGELFF

size: NA
J: TRBJ1-6
D: TRBD1
V: TRBV7-2
DNA: TGTGCCAGCAGCACGACAGGGAGTAATTCACCCCTCCACTTT
CDR3: CASSTTGSNSPLHF

size: many
J: TRBJ1-2
D: NA
V: TRBV20-1
DNA: TGCAGTGCCACGGACAGTAGCTATGGCTACACCTTC
CDR3: CSATDSSYGYTF

size: NA
J: TRBJ1-1
D: NA
V: TRBV7-9
DNA: TGTGCCAGCAGCCCCCCCCGAGGGGCGGTCGGTGAAGCTTTCTTT
CDR3: CASSPPRGAVGEAFF

size: few
J: TRBJ2-1
D: TRBD2
V: TRBV29-1
DNA: TGCAGCGCCGTCCTATATTCGGCGGGGGTCTACAATGAGCAGTTCTTC
CDR3: CSAVLYSAGVYNEQFF

size: few
J: TRBJ1-4
D: TRBD1
V: TRBV27
DNA: TGTGCCAGCAGTCTATGGGGACAGGGGGACGAAAAACTGTTTTTT
CDR3: CASSLWGQGDEKLFF

size: many
J: TRBJ2-7
D: NA
V: TRBV2
DNA: TGTGCCAGCAAGGGCAACTCCTACGAGCAGTACTTC
CDR3: CASKGNSYEQYF

size: many
J: TRBJ2-6
D: NA
V: TRBV9
DNA: TGTGCCAGCAGCTCAGGGTATGGGGCCAACGTCCTGACTTTC
CDR3: CASSSGYGANVLTF

size: few
J: TRBJ1-6
D: TRBD1
V: TRBV28
DNA: TGTGCCAGCAGTCCCCCCGACAGGGAGCTAAATTCACCCCTCCACTTT
CDR3: CASSPPDRELNSPLHF

size: few
J: TRBJ1-3
D: NA
V: TRBV20-1
DNA: TGCAGTGCTAGTAAACAGTTCTCCGGAAACACCATATATTTT
CDR3: CSASKQFSGNTIYF

size: few
J: TRBJ1-3
D: NA
V: TRBV4-1
DNA: TGCGCCAGCACCCAAGGAGGGGGACTCGGAAACACCATATATTTT
CDR3: CASTQGGGLGNTIYF

size: NA
J: TRBJ2-5
D: NA
V: TRBV7-2
DNA: TGTGCCAGCAGCGGCGATGTTGGAGGAGAAGAGACCCAGTACTTC
CDR3: CASSGDVGGEETQYF

size: many
J: TRBJ2-6
D: TRBD1
V: TRBV19
DNA: TGTGCCAGTAGTATAACAGGGGCTGGGGCCAACGTCCTGACTTTC
CDR3: CASSITGAGANVLTF

size: once
J: TRBJ1-1
D: NA
V: TRBV10-2
DNA: TGCGCCAGCAGTGCCTTCGGGGAGAACACTGAAGCTTTCTTT
CDR3: CASSAFGENTEAFF

size: NA
J: TRBJ2-7
D: NA
V: TRBV28
DNA: TGTGCCAGCAGTGGGGGACACGCCAAATTCTACGAGCAGTACTTC
CDR3: CASSGGHAKFYEQYF

size: many
J: TRBJ1-1
D: NA
V: TRBV6-5
DNA: TGTGCCAGCAAACCCTCCGGGGTGAACACTGAAGCTTTCTTT
CDR3: CASKPSGVNTEAFF

size: many
J: TRBJ2-5
D: TRBD2
V: TRBV4-1
DNA: TGCGCCAGCAGCCCCCTAGCGGGGGGGCTTAGGGAGACCCAGTACTTC
CDR3: CASSPLAGGLRETQYF

size: many
J: TRBJ1-6
D: NA
V: TRBV3-1
DNA: TGTGCCAGCAGCCAAGGAGGGGGCTATAATTCACCCCTCCACTTT
CDR3: CASSQGGGYNSPLHF

size: few
J: TRBJ1-2
D: NA
V: TRBV4-1
DNA: TGCGCCTCCAGGGGAGGGGAGAGCTATGGCTACACCTTC
CDR3: CASRGGESYGYTF

size: few
J: TRBJ1-3
D: NA
V: TRBV7-2
DNA: TGTGCCAGCAGCTCGCAGGGTTACTCTGGAAACACCATATATTTT
CDR3: CASSSQGYSGNTIYF

size: NA
J: TRBJ1-2
D: NA
V: TRBV12-3/TRBV12-4
DNA: TGTGCCAGCAGGTCGGGAGGAAACTATGGCTACACCTTC
CDR3: CASRSGGNYGYTF

size: many
J: TRBJ2-7
D: NA
V: TRBV29-1
DNA: TGCAGCGTTGATCCAGCAGGGAACGAGCAGTACTTC
CDR3: CSVDPAGNEQYF

size: few
J: TRBJ1-2
D: TRBD1
V: TRBV9
DNA: TGTGCCAGCAGCCTACCCGGGACAGGCTATGGCTACACCTTC
CDR3: CASSLPGTGYGYTF

size: NA
J: TRBJ2-1
D: NA
V: TRBV2
DNA: TGTGCCAGCCACGTCAATGAGCAGTTCTTC
CDR3: CASHVNEQFF